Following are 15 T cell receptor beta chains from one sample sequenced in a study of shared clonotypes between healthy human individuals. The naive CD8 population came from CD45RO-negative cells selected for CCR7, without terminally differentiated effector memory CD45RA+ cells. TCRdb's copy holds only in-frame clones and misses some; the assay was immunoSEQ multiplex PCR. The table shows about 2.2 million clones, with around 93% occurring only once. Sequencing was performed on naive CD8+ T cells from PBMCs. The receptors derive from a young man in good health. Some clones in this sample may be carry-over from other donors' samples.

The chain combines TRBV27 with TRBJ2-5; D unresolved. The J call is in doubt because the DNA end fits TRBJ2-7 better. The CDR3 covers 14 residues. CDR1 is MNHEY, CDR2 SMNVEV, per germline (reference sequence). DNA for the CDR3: TGTGCCAGCAGTTTAGCGGCGAGCTCCTACGAGCAGTACTTC. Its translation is CASSLAASSYEQYF.

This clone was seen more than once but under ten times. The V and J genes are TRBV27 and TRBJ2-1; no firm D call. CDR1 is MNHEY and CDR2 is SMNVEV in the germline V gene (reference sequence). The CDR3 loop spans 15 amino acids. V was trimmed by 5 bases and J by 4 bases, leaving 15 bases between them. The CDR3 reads CASSPSPGPYNEQFF. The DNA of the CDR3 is TGTGCCAGCAGTCCCTCCCCCGGGCCATACAATGAGCAGTTCTTC.

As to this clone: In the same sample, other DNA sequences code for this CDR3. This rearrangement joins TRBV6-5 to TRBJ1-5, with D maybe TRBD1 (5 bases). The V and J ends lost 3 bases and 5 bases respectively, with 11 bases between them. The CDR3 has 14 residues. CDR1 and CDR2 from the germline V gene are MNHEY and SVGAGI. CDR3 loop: CASSYREGHQPQHF. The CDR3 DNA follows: TGTGCCAGCAGTTATCGTGAGGGACATCAGCCCCAGCATTTT.

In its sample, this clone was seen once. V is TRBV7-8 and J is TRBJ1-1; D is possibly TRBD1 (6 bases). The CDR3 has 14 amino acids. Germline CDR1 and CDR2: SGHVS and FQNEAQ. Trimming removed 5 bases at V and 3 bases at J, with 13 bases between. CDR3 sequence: CASSRKGGYTEAFF. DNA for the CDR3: TGTGCCAGCAGCCGTAAAGGGGGTTACACTGAAGCTTTCTTT.

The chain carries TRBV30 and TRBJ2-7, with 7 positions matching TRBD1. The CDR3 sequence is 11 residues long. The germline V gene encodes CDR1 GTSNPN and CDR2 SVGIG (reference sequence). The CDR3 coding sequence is TGTGCTGAAGACAGGGACTACGAGCAGTACTTC. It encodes CAEDRDYEQYF.

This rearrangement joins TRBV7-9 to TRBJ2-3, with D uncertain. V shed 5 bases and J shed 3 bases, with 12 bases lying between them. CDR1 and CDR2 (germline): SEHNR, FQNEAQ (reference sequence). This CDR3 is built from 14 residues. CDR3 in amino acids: CASSLMDETDTQYF. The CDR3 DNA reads TGTGCCAGCAGCCTAATGGACGAGACAGATACGCAGTATTTT.

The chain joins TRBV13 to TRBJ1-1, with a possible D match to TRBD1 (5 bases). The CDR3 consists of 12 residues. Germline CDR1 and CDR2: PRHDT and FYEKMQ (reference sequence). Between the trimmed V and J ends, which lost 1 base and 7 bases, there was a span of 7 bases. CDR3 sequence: CASSLAQDEAFF. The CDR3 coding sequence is TGTGCCAGCAGCTTAGCACAGGATGAAGCTTTCTTT.

CDR3 sequence reads: CASSPRTSGGYEQYF. CDR3 bases: TGTGCCAGCAGCCCCAGGACTAGCGGGGGCTACGAGCAGTACTTC. The chain links TRBV7-7 to TRBJ2-7; 13 bases agree with TRBD2. This CDR3 comprises 15 residues. Germline V gene sequence: CDR1 SSHAT, CDR2 FNYEAQ (reference sequence). Trimming cost V 5 bases and J 3 bases; bases outside gene matches: 4.

The chain's CDR3 is CASSFGISGNEQFF. The CDR3 DNA sequence: TGTGCCAGCAGTTTTGGGATTTCTGGCAATGAGCAGTTCTTC. The chain carries TRBV6-4 and TRBJ2-1; D is unresolved. The CDR3 spans 14 residues. The V end was cut by 5 bases, the J end by 6 bases, with 14 bases between. Germline V gene data show CDR1 as MRHNA and CDR2 as SNTAGT.

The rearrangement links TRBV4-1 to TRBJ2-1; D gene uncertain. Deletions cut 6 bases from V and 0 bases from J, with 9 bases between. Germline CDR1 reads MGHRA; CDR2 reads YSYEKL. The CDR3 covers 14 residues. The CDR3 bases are TGCGCCAGCAGGGCGGAAAGCTCCTACAATGAGCAGTTCTTC. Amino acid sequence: CASRAESSYNEQFF.

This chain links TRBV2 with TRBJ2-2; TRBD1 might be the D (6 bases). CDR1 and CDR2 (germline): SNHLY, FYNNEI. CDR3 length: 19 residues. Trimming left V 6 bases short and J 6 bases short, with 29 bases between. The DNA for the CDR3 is TGTGCCAGCAGGGCGCAAGCAGGGGCGCAGGGGTCGAGGGCCGGGGAGCTGTTTTTT. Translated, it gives CASRAQAGAQGSRAGELFF.

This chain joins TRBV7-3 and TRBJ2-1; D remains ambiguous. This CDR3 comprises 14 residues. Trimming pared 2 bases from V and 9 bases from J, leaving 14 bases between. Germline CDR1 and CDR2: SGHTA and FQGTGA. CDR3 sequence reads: CASSLSPAVGEQFF. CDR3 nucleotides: TGTGCCAGCAGCTTATCCCCTGCCGTGGGTGAGCAGTTCTTC.

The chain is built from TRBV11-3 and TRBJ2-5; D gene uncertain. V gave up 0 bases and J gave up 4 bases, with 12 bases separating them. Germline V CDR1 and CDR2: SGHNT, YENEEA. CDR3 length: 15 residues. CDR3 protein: CASSLESGGIETQYF. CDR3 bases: TGTGCCAGCAGCTTAGAGTCAGGCGGAATAGAGACCCAGTACTTC.

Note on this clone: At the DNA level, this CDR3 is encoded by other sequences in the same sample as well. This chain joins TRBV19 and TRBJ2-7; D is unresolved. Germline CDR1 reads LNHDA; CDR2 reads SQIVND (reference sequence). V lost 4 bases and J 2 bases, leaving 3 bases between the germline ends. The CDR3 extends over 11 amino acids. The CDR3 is CASSTPYEQYF. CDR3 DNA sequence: TGTGCCAGTAGTACCCCCTACGAGCAGTACTTC. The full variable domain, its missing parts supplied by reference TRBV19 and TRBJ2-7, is DGGITQSPKYLFRKEGQNVTLSCEQNLNHDAMYWYRQDPGQGLRLIYYSQIVNDFQKGDIAEGYSVSREKKESFPLTVTSAQKNPTAFYLCASSTPYEQYFGPGTRLTVT.

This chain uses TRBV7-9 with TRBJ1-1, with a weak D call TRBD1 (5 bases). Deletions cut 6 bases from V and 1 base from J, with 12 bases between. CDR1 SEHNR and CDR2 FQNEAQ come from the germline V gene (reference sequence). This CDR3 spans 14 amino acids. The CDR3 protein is CASSQWDPNTEAFF. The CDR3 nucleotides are TGTGCCAGCAGTCAATGGGACCCGAACACTGAAGCTTTCTTT.